The next 13 T cell receptor beta chains were all read from a single sample in a study of blood T cell repertoires in COVID-19. Measured with immunoSEQ multiplex PCR; TCRdb has only the in-frame clones, and not every one. The sample has 55,000 to 80,000 clones, 85% to 90% seen once. The sample consisted of peripheral blood. The source of these receptors is a man between 50 and 59 years old with acute or convalescent COVID-19.

This clone was seen only a few times. The chain couples TRBV12-3 or TRBV12-4 to TRBJ1-2; D gene uncertain. This CDR3 comprises 12 residues. Trimming took 6 bases from V and 7 from J, leaving 12 bases between them. The CDR3 sequence: CASSSVSFGYTF. The CDR3 DNA sequence: TGTGCCAGCAGCTCAGTCTCCTTTGGCTACACCTTC.

V is TRBV4-2 and J is TRBJ2-1, with a possible D match to TRBD2 (6 bases). This CDR3 has 15 residues. Germline CDR1 is LGHNA and CDR2 is YNFKEQ. V lost 4 bases, J lost 0 bases, and 10 bases lay in between. The CDR3 nucleotides read TGTGCCAGCAGCCGCGGGGATAGCTCCTACAATGAGCAGTTCTTC. Its protein is CASSRGDSSYNEQFF.

The rearrangement links TRBV7-2 to TRBJ2-7; 14 bases map to TRBD2. CDR3 length equals 18 residues. CDR1 and CDR2 (germline): SGHTA, FQGNSA. Unmatched junction bases numbered 7, after V lost 1 base and J lost 2 bases. CDR3 nucleotides: TGTGCCAGCAGCTTAGGACTAGCGGGAGGGACTTGGGCCTACGAGCAGTACTTC. Translating gives CASSLGLAGGTWAYEQYF.

This clone appeared once. This sequence joins TRBV5-6 and TRBJ1-1; D not certain. V was pared by 4 bases and J by 10 bases, with 20 bases between. From germline, CDR1 is SGHDT and CDR2 YYEEEE. This CDR3 contains 14 residues. As DNA, the CDR3 is TGTGCCAGCAGCCCGGACGGGCGAACACTAGGAGCTTTCTTT. It specifies CASSPDGRTLGAFF.

This clone was seen a single time. This chain links TRBV3-1 (or the pseudogene TRBV3-2) with TRBJ2-3; 9 bases fit TRBD2. The CDR3 covers 17 residues. Germline V CDR1 and CDR2: LGHDT, YNNKEL (reference sequence). V gave up 5 bases and J gave up 3 bases; unmatched junction bases: 12. In nucleotides, the CDR3 is TGTGCCAGCAGCACCCGCCCGGGCGGGAGGGGTACAGATACGCAGTATTTT. Translating gives CASSTRPGGRGTDTQYF.

This clone was counted a single time. V usage is TRBV7-2 and J usage is TRBJ2-1; 9 bases match TRBD1. CDR3 length: 18 residues. CDR1 is SGHTA and CDR2 is FQGNSA in the germline V gene. V dropped 4 bases and J dropped 0; count of bases not matched to a gene: 10. Here the CDR3 reads CASSSPADRGSSYNEQFF. The CDR3 DNA sequence: TGTGCCAGCAGCTCACCGGCCGACAGGGGGAGCTCCTACAATGAGCAGTTCTTC.

This chain connects TRBV18 to TRBJ1-2, with D uncertain. V was cut by 4 bases and J by 0 bases, with 15 bases left in between. CDR1 is KGHSH, CDR2 LQKENI, per germline. The CDR3 is 16 residues long. The CDR3 DNA follows: TGTGCCAGCTCACGAACCCTGATATTAGCTAACTATGGCTACACCTTC. Its protein product is CASSRTLILANYGYTF.

The rearrangement links TRBV19 to TRBJ2-5; D is unresolved. Germline V lookup: CDR1 LNHDA, CDR2 SQIVND (reference sequence). This CDR3 is built from 13 residues. V was cut by 10 bases and J by 1 base, with 13 bases left in between. CDR3 loop: CATRPGPQETQYF. The DNA of the CDR3 is TGTGCCACCCGCCCCGGTCCCCAAGAGACCCAGTACTTC. The variable domain in full, completed from reference TRBV19 and TRBJ2-5, reads DGGITQSPKYLFRKEGQNVTLSCEQNLNHDAMYWYRQDPGQGLRLIYYSQIVNDFQKGDIAEGYSVSREKKESFPLTVTSAQKNPTAFYLCATRPGPQETQYFGPGTRLLVL.

The rearrangement links TRBV6-5 to TRBJ2-5; 10 positions agree with TRBD2. The germline CDR1 and CDR2 sequences are MNHEY and SVGAGI. The CDR3 is made up of 15 amino acids. J lost 6 bases, V lost 0 bases, and 4 bases had no gene match. The CDR3 region has the DNA TGTGCCAGCAGTTACTCATCTAGCGGGAGCCAGACCCAGTACTTC. It specifies CASSYSSSGSQTQYF.

The chain uses TRBV3-1 (or the pseudogene TRBV3-2) and TRBJ1-3; 7 nucleotides match TRBD1. The CDR3 is made up of 14 amino acids. The V and J ends lost 4 bases and 4 bases, in that order; junction bases with no gene match: 4. In germline, CDR1 is LGHDT, CDR2 YNNKEL (reference sequence). The CDR3 here is CASSRGTAGNTIYF. The DNA of the CDR3 is TGTGCCAGCAGCCGAGGGACAGCGGGAAACACCATATATTTT.

The chain has TRBV5-1 and TRBJ1-6, with D possibly being TRBD1 (6 bases). CDR3 length equals 15 residues. V was trimmed by 2 bases and J by 8 bases, leaving 14 bases between them. Germline CDR1 SGHRS, CDR2 YFSETQ. The CDR3 protein is CASSLGQPTDSPLHF. DNA of the CDR3: TGCGCCAGCAGCTTAGGACAGCCGACGGATTCACCCCTCCACTTT.

This chain connects TRBV2 to TRBJ1-5; 8 positions match TRBD1. V was pared by 4 bases and J by 7 bases, with 3 bases of the junction left unmatched. Germline loops: CDR1 SNHLY, CDR2 FYNNEI. There are 13 residues in the CDR3. The chain's CDR3 is CASSVQGGQPQHF. Here the CDR3 DNA reads TGTGCCAGCAGTGTACAGGGGGGGCAGCCCCAGCATTTT.

This chain connects TRBV6-4 to TRBJ1-5; D may be TRBD1 (5 bases). Trimming shortened V by 4 bases and J by 4 bases, and 8 bases separated the two germline ends. CDR1 and CDR2 from the germline V gene are MRHNA and SNTAGT. This CDR3 spans 13 amino acids. The CDR3 DNA follows: TGTGCCAGCAGTGCACAGGAGAATCAGCCCCAGCATTTT. Residues: CASSAQENQPQHF.